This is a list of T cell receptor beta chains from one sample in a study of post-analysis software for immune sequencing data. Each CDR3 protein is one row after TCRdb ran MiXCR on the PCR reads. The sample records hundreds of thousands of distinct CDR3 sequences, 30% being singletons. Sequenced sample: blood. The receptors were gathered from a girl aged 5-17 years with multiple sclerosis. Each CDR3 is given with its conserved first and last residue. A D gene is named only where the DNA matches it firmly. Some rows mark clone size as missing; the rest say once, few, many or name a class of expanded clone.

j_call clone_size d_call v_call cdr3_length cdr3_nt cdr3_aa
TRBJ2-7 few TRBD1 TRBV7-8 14 TGTGCCAGCAGCTTAGATGACAGGGTAGGGGAGCAGTACTTC CASSLDDRVGEQYF
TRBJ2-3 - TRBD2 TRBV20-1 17 TGCAGTGCTAGTCCTCCGGGGACTAGCGGGAGAGGAGATACGCAGTATTTT CSASPPGTSGRGDTQYF
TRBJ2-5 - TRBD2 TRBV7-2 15 TGTGCCAGCAGGCTAGCGGGAGTGGGACAAGAGACCCAGTACTTC CASRLAGVGQETQYF
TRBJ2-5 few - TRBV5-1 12 TGCGCCAGCAGAGACGGCCAAGAGACCCAGTACTTC CASRDGQETQYF
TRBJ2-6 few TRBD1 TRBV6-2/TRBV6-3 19 TGTGCCAGCAGTTACTCGCGTCGTACAGGGGGCTCTGGGGCCAACGTCCTGACTTTC CASSYSRRTGGSGANVLTF
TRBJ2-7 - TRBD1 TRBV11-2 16 TGTGCCAGCAGCTCAGGCCGGGACAGATTCTCCTACGAGCAGTACTTC CASSSGRDRFSYEQYF
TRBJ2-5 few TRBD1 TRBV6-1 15 TGTGCCAGCAGTCCCCAAAGACAGGGGTACGAGACCCAGTACTTC CASSPQRQGYETQYF
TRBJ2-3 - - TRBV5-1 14 TGCGCCAGCACTCACCGGGAACCCACAGATACGCAGTATTTT CASTHREPTDTQYF
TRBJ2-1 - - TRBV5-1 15 TGCGCCAGCAGCTTCGTTGCGGGGTCGGGCAATGAGCAGTTCTTC CASSFVAGSGNEQFF
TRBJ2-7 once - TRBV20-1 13 TGCAGTGCACCAGACGGCGCCTTCTACGAGCAGTACTTC CSAPDGAFYEQYF
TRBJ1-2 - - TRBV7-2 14 TGTGCCAGCAGCTTACAGGCAGTTAACTATGGCTACACCTTC CASSLQAVNYGYTF
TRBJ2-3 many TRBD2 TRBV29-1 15 TGCAGCGGACTTGGGGGACTAGCGGGGGCAGATACGCAGTATTTT CSGLGGLAGADTQYF
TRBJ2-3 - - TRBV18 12 TGTGCCAGCTCACCAAACGTGGATACGCAGTATTTT CASSPNVDTQYF
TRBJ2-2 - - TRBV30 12 TGTGCCTGGACCGCCGGCACCGGGGAGCTGTTTTTT CAWTAGTGELFF
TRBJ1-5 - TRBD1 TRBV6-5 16 TGTGCCAGCAGTTCCAACAGGGGGCTGGGCAATCAGCCCCAGCATTTT CASSSNRGLGNQPQHF
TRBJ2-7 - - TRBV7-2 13 TGTGCCAGCAGCTCGGGTCCCTCTTGGGAGCAGTACTTC CASSSGPSWEQYF
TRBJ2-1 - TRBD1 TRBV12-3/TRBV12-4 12 TGTGCCAGCAGTCCGACAGGGGTTGAGCAGTTCTTC CASSPTGVEQFF
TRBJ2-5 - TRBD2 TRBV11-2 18 TGTGCCAGCAGCTTAGATCTTTCCCGGACTAGCCTACGGGAGACCCAGTACTTC CASSLDLSRTSLRETQYF
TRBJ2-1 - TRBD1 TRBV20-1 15 TGCAGTGCTAGGGCGCCGGGACAGGGTATCGGTGAGCAGTTCTTC CSARAPGQGIGEQFF
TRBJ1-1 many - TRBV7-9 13 TGTGCCAGCAGCTTAGAGGGTGGGACTGAAGCTTTCTTT CASSLEGGTEAFF
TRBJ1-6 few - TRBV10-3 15 TGTGCCTTCAGACTGGGGACAAGCAATAATTCACCCCTCCACTTT CAFRLGTSNNSPLHF
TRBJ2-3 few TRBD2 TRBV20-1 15 TGCAGTGCTTCACTAGCGGGAGGGCCCTGGGATACGCAGTATTTT CSASLAGGPWDTQYF
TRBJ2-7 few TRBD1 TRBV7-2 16 TGTGCCAGCAGCGTTGCCGGGACAGGTACCACCTACGAGCAGTACTTC CASSVAGTGTTYEQYF
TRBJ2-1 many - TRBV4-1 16 TGCGCCAGCAGCCGGACGCGAGGGCTTTTCTACAATGAGCAGTTCTTC CASSRTRGLFYNEQFF
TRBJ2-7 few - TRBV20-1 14 TGCAGTGCTAGAGCGCTTACGTTACAATACGAGCAGTACTTC CSARALTLQYEQYF
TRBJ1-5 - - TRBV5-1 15 TGCGCCAGCAGAGTAGGGGCAGAAAGCAATCAGCCCCAGCATTTT CASRVGAESNQPQHF
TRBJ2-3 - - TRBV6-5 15 TGTGCCGGCAGTTACTCGCCAGGGTCCACAGATACGCAGTATTTT CAGSYSPGSTDTQYF
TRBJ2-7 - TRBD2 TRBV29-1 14 TGCAGCGTTGAGGGGGGGTCCACCTCCTACGAGCAGTACTTC CSVEGGSTSYEQYF
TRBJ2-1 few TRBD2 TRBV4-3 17 TGCGCCAGCAGCCAAGATAGGGGACTAGCGGGAAGGTATGAGCAGTTCTTC CASSQDRGLAGRYEQFF
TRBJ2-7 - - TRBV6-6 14 TGTGCCAGCAGTTTATACAGGGACCATTACGAGCAGTACTTC CASSLYRDHYEQYF
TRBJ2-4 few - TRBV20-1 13 TGCAGTGCCGCCATGGTAGCCAAAAACATTCAGTACTTC CSAAMVAKNIQYF
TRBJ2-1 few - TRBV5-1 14 TGCGCCAGCAGCTTGGGCTCACAAGGCAATGAGCAGTTCTTC CASSLGSQGNEQFF
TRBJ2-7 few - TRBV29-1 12 TGCAGCGTTGGCGGCCGATACTACGAGCAGTACTTC CSVGGRYYEQYF
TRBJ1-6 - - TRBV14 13 TGTGCCAGCAGTGGCCTCTATAATTCACCCCTCCACTTT CASSGLYNSPLHF
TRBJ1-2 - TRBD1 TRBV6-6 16 TGTGCCAGCAGTCTTGACGGAGGGGCAGGGGGTGGTGGCTACACCTTC CASSLDGGAGGGGYTF
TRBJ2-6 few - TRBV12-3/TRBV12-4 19 TGTGCCAGCGACCCACGGGGCGGGGATTTTCAACCAGGGGCCAACGTCCTGACTTTC CASDPRGGDFQPGANVLTF
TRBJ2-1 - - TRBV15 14 TGTGCCACCAGCAGAGACGGGGCCAGCAATGAGCAGTTCTTC CATSRDGASNEQFF
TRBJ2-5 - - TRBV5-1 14 TGCGCCAGCAGCTTGGCCCTAAACCAAGAGACCCAGTACTTC CASSLALNQETQYF
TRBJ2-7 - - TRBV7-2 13 TGTGCCAGCAGTCATACCACGGAATACGAGCAGTACTTC CASSHTTEYEQYF
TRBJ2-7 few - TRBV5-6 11 TGTGCCAGCAGCGCCAACAATGAGCAGTACTTC CASSANNEQYF
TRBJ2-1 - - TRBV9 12 TGTGCCAGCAGCGTAGATGGCGATGAGCAGTTCTTC CASSVDGDEQFF
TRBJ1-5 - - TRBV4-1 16 TGCGCCAGCAGCCAAGATCTTAACGTGAGGGGACAGCCCCAGCATTTT CASSQDLNVRGQPQHF
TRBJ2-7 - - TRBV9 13 TGTGCCAGCAGCGTAGCTCTGGCGGGGGAGCAGTACTTC CASSVALAGEQYF
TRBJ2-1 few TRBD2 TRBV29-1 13 TGCAGCGTTGACCTAGCGGGAGGAAGCGAGCAGTTCTTC CSVDLAGGSEQFF
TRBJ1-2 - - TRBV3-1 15 TGTGCCAGCAGCCAAAGAGGACGACAAACCTATGGCTACACCTTC CASSQRGRQTYGYTF
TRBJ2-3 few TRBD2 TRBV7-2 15 TGTGCCAGCAGCTTGTTGCCGGGAGGAACAGATACGCAGTATTTT CASSLLPGGTDTQYF
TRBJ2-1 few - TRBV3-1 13 TGTGCCAGCAGCCAAGATCGGCCAGTCCCGGAGTTCTTC CASSQDRPVPEFF
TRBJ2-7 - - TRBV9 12 TGTGCCAGCAGCGTATACTGGGGCGAGCAGTACTTC CASSVYWGEQYF
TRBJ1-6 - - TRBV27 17 TGTGCCAGCAGACGCTGGGACATCAGCTCCTATAATTCACCCCTCCACTTT CASRRWDISSYNSPLHF
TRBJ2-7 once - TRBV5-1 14 TGCGCCAGCAGCTCAAGGGGTAGGGCTTCCGAGCAGTACTTC CASSSRGRASEQYF
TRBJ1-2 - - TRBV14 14 TGTGCCAGCAGCCAAGCTTGGCAGGGATACGGCTACACCTTC CASSQAWQGYGYTF
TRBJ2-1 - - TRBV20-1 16 TGCAGTGCTAGAGATGTCGGGGGAAACTTCGGCGATGAGCAGTTCTTC CSARDVGGNFGDEQFF
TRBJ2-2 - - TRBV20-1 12 TGCAGTGCTAGACGCAACACCGGGGAGCTGTTTTTT CSARRNTGELFF